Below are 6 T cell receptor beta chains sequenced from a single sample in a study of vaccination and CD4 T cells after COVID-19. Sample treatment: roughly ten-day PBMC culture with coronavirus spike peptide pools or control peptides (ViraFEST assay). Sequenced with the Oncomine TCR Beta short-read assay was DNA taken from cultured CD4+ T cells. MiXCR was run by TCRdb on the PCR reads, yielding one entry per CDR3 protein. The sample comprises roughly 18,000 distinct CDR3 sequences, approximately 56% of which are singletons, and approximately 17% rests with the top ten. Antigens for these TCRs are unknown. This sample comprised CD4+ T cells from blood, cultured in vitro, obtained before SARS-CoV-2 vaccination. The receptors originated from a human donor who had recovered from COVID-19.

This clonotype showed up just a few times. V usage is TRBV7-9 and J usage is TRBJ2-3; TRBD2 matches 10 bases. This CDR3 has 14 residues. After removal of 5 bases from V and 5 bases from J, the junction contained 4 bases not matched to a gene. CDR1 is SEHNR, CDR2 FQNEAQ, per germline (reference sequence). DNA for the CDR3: TGTGCCAGCAGCCGGGGACTAGCGATAGATACGCAGTATTTT. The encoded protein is CASSRGLAIDTQYF.

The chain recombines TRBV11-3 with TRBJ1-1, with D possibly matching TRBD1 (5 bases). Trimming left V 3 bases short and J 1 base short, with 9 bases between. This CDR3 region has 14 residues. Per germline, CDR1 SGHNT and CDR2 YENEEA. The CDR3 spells CASSLGRANTEAFF. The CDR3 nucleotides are TGTGCCAGCAGCTTGGGCAGGGCGAACACTGAAGCTTTCTTT.

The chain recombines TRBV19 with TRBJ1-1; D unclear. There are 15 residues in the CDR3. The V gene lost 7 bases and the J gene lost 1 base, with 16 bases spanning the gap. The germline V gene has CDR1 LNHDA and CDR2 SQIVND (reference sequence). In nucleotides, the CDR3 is TGTGCCAGTACCAAGACTGGACTCCCGAACACTGAAGCTTTCTTT. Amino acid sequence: CASTKTGLPNTEAFF. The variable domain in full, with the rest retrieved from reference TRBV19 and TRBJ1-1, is DGGITQSPKYLFRKEGQNVTLSCEQNLNHDAMYWYRQDPGQGLRLIYYSQIVNDFQKGDIAEGYSVSREKKESFPLTVTSAQKNPTAFYLCASTKTGLPNTEAFFGQGTRLTVV.

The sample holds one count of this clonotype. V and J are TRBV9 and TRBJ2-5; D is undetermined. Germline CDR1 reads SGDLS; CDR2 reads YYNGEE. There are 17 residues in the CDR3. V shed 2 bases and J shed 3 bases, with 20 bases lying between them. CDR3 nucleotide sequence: TGTGCCAGCAGCGTTACGGACGGAAGTTTTAGTAAAGAGACCCAGTACTTC. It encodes CASSVTDGSFSKETQYF.

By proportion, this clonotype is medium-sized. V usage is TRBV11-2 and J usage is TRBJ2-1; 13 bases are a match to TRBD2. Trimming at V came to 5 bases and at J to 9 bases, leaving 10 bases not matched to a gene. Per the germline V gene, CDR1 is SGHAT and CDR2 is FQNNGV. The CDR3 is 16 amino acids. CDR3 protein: CASSRGLAGVQFEQFF. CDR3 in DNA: TGTGCCAGCAGCCGTGGACTAGCGGGAGTTCAGTTTGAGCAGTTCTTC.

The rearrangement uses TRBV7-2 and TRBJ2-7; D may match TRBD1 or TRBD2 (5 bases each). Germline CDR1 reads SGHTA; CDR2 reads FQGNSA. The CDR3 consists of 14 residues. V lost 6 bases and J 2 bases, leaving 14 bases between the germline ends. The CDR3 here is CASRPGPQTYEQYF. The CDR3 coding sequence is TGTGCCAGCAGACCGGGACCGCAAACCTACGAGCAGTACTTC.